This entry lists 8 T cell receptor beta chains sequenced from one sample in a study of blood T cell repertoires in COVID-19. The assay was immunoSEQ multiplex PCR, and TCRdb's table has in-frame clones only and misses some. The sample lists about 140,000 clones, 60% to 85% occurring once. Sequences were obtained from peripheral blood. Receptors were obtained from a man aged 45-65 years with acute or convalescent COVID-19.

The chain joins TRBV29-1 to TRBJ1-1, with D maybe TRBD1 (5 bases). The length of the CDR3 is 12 residues. The V end was cut by 6 bases, the J end by 3 bases, with 11 bases between. The V gene's germline CDR1 is SQVTM and CDR2 ANQGSEA. In DNA form, the CDR3 reads TGCAGCGTCGGGGGGGGATACACTGAAGCTTTCTTT. It encodes CSVGGGYTEAFF.

The gene calls are TRBV24-1 and TRBJ2-2, with TRBD1 matching over 7 bases. Germline assignment: CDR1 KGHDR and CDR2 SFDVKD. Losses at the gene ends were 4 bases for V and 8 bases for J; bases not matched to a gene: 6. The CDR3 sequence is 14 residues long. The CDR3 coding sequence is TGTGCCACCAGTGACCCGGGACAGCTAGGGGAGCTGTTTTTT. The encoded protein is CATSDPGQLGELFF.

The chain recombines TRBV5-6 with TRBJ1-2; TRBD1 aligns across 10 bases. J was trimmed by 4 bases and V by 3 bases; bases with no gene match: 9. Germline loops: CDR1 SGHDT, CDR2 YYEEEE. The CDR3 is 16 amino acids. The CDR3 protein is CASSSSRTGGGYGYTF. The DNA of the CDR3 is TGTGCCAGCAGCTCAAGCAGGACAGGGGGGGGCTATGGCTACACCTTC.

The V gene is TRBV7-6, the J gene TRBJ1-3; D unclear. V was cut by 5 bases and J by 4 bases, with 18 bases left in between. The V gene's germline CDR1 is SGHVS and CDR2 FNYEAQ. The CDR3 has 16 amino acids. The CDR3 reads CASSPRLASEGNTIYF. In DNA form, the CDR3 reads TGTGCCAGCAGCCCTCGACTTGCGTCCGAGGGAAACACCATATATTTT.

This clone was seen a few times. The chain employs TRBV5-6 and TRBJ1-2; 12 nucleotides align to TRBD1. The V gene's germline CDR1 is SGHDT and CDR2 YYEEEE. Trimming removed 1 base from V and 3 bases from J; junction bases left unmatched: 10. This CDR3 contains 18 residues. CDR3 DNA: TGTGCCAGCAGCTTGTATGGGACAGGGGGCAAAATGGACTATGGCTACACCTTC. Translating it yields CASSLYGTGGKMDYGYTF.

This clone has ten or more counts. V is TRBV28 and J is TRBJ1-2, with a tentative D call TRBD1 (6 bases). The length of the CDR3 is 15 residues. The germline CDR1 and CDR2 sequences are MDHEN and SYDVKM. Deletions cut 1 base from V and 5 bases from J, with 14 bases between. This chain's CDR3 is CASSLYGGARYGYTF. As DNA, the CDR3 is TGTGCCAGCAGTTTATATGGGGGCGCAAGATATGGCTACACCTTC.

This clone has only one observation. Additional DNA sequences in this sample encode the identical CDR3. This chain connects TRBV19 to TRBJ1-1; D is possibly TRBD1 (6 bases). Trimming pared 3 bases from V and 4 bases from J, leaving 9 bases between. Germline CDR1 and CDR2: LNHDA and SQIVND (reference sequence). There are 13 residues in the CDR3. The CDR3 sequence: CASSIRGGTEAFF. CDR3 nucleotides: TGTGCCAGTAGTATCAGGGGCGGCACTGAAGCTTTCTTT.

This chain's CDR3 is CASRPGTGGRLDNEQFF. CDR3 nucleotide sequence: TGTGCCAGCAGACCCGGGACAGGGGGACGGTTGGACAATGAGCAGTTCTTC. The gene calls are TRBV2 and TRBJ2-1; 11 nucleotides agree with TRBD1. V lost 6 bases, J lost 5 bases, and 12 bases stayed unmatched. CDR3 length: 17 residues. The germline CDR1 and CDR2 sequences are SNHLY and FYNNEI.